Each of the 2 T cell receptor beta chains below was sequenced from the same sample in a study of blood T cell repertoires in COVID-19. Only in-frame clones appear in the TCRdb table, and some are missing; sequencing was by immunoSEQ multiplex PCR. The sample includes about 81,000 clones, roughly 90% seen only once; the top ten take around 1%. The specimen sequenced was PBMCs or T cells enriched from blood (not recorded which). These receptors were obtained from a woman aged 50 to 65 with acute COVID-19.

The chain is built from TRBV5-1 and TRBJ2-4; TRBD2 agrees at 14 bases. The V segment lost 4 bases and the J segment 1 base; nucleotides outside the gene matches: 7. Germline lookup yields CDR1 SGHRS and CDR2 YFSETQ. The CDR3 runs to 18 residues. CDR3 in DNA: TGCGCCAGCAGCGATGGGACTAGCGGGAGTTGGGCCAAAAACATTCAGTACTTC. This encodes CASSDGTSGSWAKNIQYF.

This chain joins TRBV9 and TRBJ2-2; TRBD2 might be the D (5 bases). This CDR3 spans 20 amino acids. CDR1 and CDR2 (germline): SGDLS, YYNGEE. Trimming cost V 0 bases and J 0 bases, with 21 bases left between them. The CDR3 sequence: CASSVGVVRGRIANTGELFF. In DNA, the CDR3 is TGTGCCAGCAGCGTAGGAGTAGTCCGGGGTCGTATCGCGAACACCGGGGAGCTGTTTTTT.